Here is one T cell receptor (beta chain) with its context. Its target is unknown. Using immunoSEQ multiplex PCR, the repertoire was profiled, and TCRdb retains in-frame clones only, with some absent. The sample has about 2 million clones; around 96% are singletons. This sample was taken from a study of shared clonotypes between healthy human individuals. General study results and limits: Four donors held about 5% of naive CD4 clonotypes in common.

Trimming took off 11 bases at V and 0 bases at J, with 13 bases between the two ends. From germline, CDR1 is SEHNR and CDR2 FQNEAQ (reference sequence). This CDR3 comprises 13 residues. CD45RO negativity and positive selection for CCR7 defined naive CD8 cells, a population that excluded terminally differentiated effector memory CD45RA+ cells. The receptor comes from a man younger than 35 in good health. The rearrangement links TRBV7-9 to TRBJ2-5, with D possibly being TRBD2 (5 bases). The sample comprised naive CD8+ T cells sorted from blood. In DNA, the CDR3 is TGTGCCCTTCGGTGGGAGCACCAAGAGACCCAGTACTTC. Amino acid sequence: CALRWEHQETQYF.